These 31 T cell receptor beta chains were all obtained from the same sample, sequenced in a study of response to subunit inactivated influenza vaccine. TCRdb ran MiXCR on the RT-PCR reads and lists one entry per CDR3 protein. The table lists hundreds of thousands of distinct CDR3 sequences, 10% to 15% of them singletons. The material sequenced was PBMCs from blood, taken on the day of vaccination. Receptors were obtained from a man aged 45-65 years who received an inactivated influenza vaccine.

The chain joins TRBV20-1 to TRBJ2-2; 9 nucleotides line up with TRBD1. Trimming removed 6 bases from V and 4 bases from J; junction bases left unmatched: 6. CDR1 DFQATT and CDR2 SNEGSKA come from the germline V gene (reference sequence). The CDR3 has 14 amino acids. CDR3 bases: TGCAGTGCCGTGGACAGGGGAGGCACCGGGGAGCTGTTTTTT. Protein product: CSAVDRGGTGELFF.

This rearrangement joins TRBV15 to TRBJ2-5, with no clear D. CDR1 is LNHNV and CDR2 is YYDKDF in the germline V gene (reference sequence). This CDR3 spans 12 amino acids. The V end lost 2 bases, the J end lost 4 bases, and 5 bases lay between the germline ends. In DNA form, the CDR3 reads TGTGCCACCAGCAGACCGAGAGAGACCCAGTACTTC. Protein product: CATSRPRETQYF.

In this sample, this clonotype turned up a few times. The chain employs TRBV3-1 and TRBJ2-7; maybe TRBD1 (6 bases). CDR3 size: 14 residues. Trimming removed 4 bases from V and 1 base from J, with 11 bases in between. Germline V lookup: CDR1 LGHDT, CDR2 YNNKEL (reference sequence). CDR3 region: CASSRWDKSYEQYF. CDR3 in DNA: TGTGCCAGCAGCCGTTGGGACAAGTCCTACGAGCAGTACTTC.

The table lists this clonotype with a few counts. The chain couples TRBV18 to TRBJ1-6, with D possibly matching TRBD1 (5 bases). The CDR3 totals 15 residues. Germline CDR1 reads KGHSH; CDR2 reads LQKENI. Trimming shortened V by 3 bases and J by 13 bases, and 19 bases separated the two germline ends. The CDR3 reads CASSPPGTALGPLHF. The CDR3 nucleotides are TGTGCCAGCTCACCCCCAGGGACCGCCTTAGGGCCCCTCCACTTT.

With regard to this clonotype: A much larger clone lies a single base off, so this may be a read error. The CDR3 sequence is CTSSSGGRLAPHEQYF. The DNA for the CDR3 is TGCACCAGCAGCTCTGGCGGGAGACTAGCGCCCCACGAGCAGTACTTC. This chain uses TRBV5-1 with TRBJ2-7; 8 nucleotides agree with TRBD2. Germline lookup yields CDR1 SGHRS and CDR2 YFSETQ. CDR3 length: 16 residues.

The V and J genes are TRBV12-3 or TRBV12-4 and TRBJ1-3, with D possibly being TRBD1 (6 bases). V was cut by 7 bases and J by 4 bases, with 14 bases left in between. The CDR3 covers 14 residues. The CDR3 protein is CASTPDRSGNTIYF. The DNA for the CDR3 is TGTGCCAGCACCCCGGACAGATCCGGAAACACCATATATTTT.

The table lists this clonotype with a few counts. The chain has TRBV27 and TRBJ2-1, with 8 positions matching TRBD2. In germline, CDR1 is MNHEY, CDR2 SMNVEV (reference sequence). After removal of 3 bases from V and 14 bases from J, the junction contained 9 bases not matched to a gene. The CDR3 covers 13 residues. The CDR3 bases are TGTGCCAGCAGTTTCCTCTCCGGGACTAGGGAGTTCTTC. Translation: CASSFLSGTREFF.

CDR3: CASSPGSGRGYTF. CDR3 sequence (DNA): TGTGCCAGCAGCCCCGGTTCCGGTCGGGGCTACACCTTC. The rearrangement joins TRBV7-2 to TRBJ1-2; no clear D. The length of the CDR3 is 13 residues. Trimming shortened V by 5 bases and J by 8 bases, and 15 bases separated the two germline ends. Per the germline V gene, CDR1 is SGHTA and CDR2 is FQGNSA.

This clonotype was counted between two and nine times. The V gene is TRBV20-1, the J gene TRBJ2-7; D is unresolved. This CDR3 region has 16 residues. The V and J ends lost 3 bases and 3 bases respectively, with 21 bases between them. Germline V lookup: CDR1 DFQATT, CDR2 SNEGSKA (reference sequence). The DNA for the CDR3 is TGCAGTGCTAGTCAAATCCGAACCGGGCACGGCTACGAGCAGTACTTC. This gives the protein CSASQIRTGHGYEQYF.

This clonotype came up a few times. The chain employs TRBV27 and TRBJ2-2; a weak D match, TRBD1 (5 bases). This CDR3 region has 15 residues. Germline V gene lookup returns CDR1 MNHEY and CDR2 SMNVEV (reference sequence). V gave up 1 base and J gave up 4 bases, with 10 bases separating them. The CDR3 nucleotides are TGTGCCAGCAGTTTATTCCCAACAGGCACCGGGGAGCTGTTTTTT. It is translated as CASSLFPTGTGELFF.

The V call is TRBV18, the J call TRBJ2-5; D possibly corresponds to TRBD2 (6 bases). Germline assignment: CDR1 KGHSH and CDR2 LQKENI. The CDR3 is 16 residues long. V lost 2 bases and J 2 bases, leaving 15 bases between the germline ends. In nucleotides, the CDR3 is TGTGCCAGCTCACCAACTAACGGGGGACGTCAAGAGACCCAGTACTTC. It translates to CASSPTNGGRQETQYF. Together with reference TRBV18 and TRBJ2-5, the CDR3 gives the full variable domain: NAGVMQNPRHLVRRRGQEARLRCSPMKGHSHVYWYRQLPEEGLKFMVYLQKENIIDESGMPKERFSAEFPKEGPSILRIQQVVRGDSAAYFCASSPTNGGRQETQYFGPGTRLLVL.

Only a few counts were recorded for this clonotype. The chain combines TRBV24-1 with TRBJ2-1; D possibly corresponds to TRBD1 (6 bases). CDR3 length equals 15 residues. V shed 0 bases and J shed 3 bases, with 8 bases lying between them. In germline, CDR1 is KGHDR, CDR2 SFDVKD. CDR3 region: CATSDLRGNYNEQFF. For the CDR3, the DNA is TGTGCCACCAGTGATTTGAGGGGGAACTACAATGAGCAGTTCTTC.

CDR3 coding DNA: TGTGCCACCAGTGAATCAGGGGGCGCGGTCGGGGAGCTGTTTTTT. Protein product: CATSESGGAVGELFF. The chain couples TRBV24-1 to TRBJ2-2; 8 bases align to TRBD1. There are 15 residues in the CDR3. Germline loops: CDR1 KGHDR, CDR2 SFDVKD. V shed 4 bases and J 7 bases; nucleotides not matched to a gene: 7.

This clonotype was counted at least ten times. V usage is TRBV11-2 and J usage is TRBJ2-3, with 9 bases fitting TRBD2. The junction had 7 bases not matched to a gene; V was cut back by 5 bases and J by 4 bases. The CDR3 runs to 15 residues. Germline V gene data show CDR1 as SGHAT and CDR2 as FQNNGV. The CDR3 reads CASSLSGGGADTQYF. CDR3 DNA sequence: TGTGCCAGCAGCCTTAGCGGGGGAGGCGCAGATACGCAGTATTTT.

The chain employs TRBV29-1 and TRBJ2-3, with D maybe TRBD2 (5 bases). V lost 7 bases, J lost 4 bases, and 15 bases lay in between. This CDR3 has 13 residues. Germline V CDR1 and CDR2: SQVTM, ANQGSEA. CDR3 amino acids: CSGRVASSDTQYF. In DNA, the CDR3 is TGCAGCGGCAGAGTGGCTAGCTCAGATACGCAGTATTTT.

The chain joins TRBV27 to TRBJ2-7; D not certain. Trimming cost V 3 bases and J 2 bases, with 14 bases left between them. Germline values: CDR1 MNHEY, CDR2 SMNVEV (reference sequence). The CDR3 is 15 residues long. CDR3 bases: TGTGCCAGCAGTTTTCAGCGCGGCCAGACCTACGAGCAGTACTTC. Residues: CASSFQRGQTYEQYF.

This clonotype appeared a few times. The CDR3 spells CSAPRQGAGETQYF. CDR3 nucleotides: TGCAGTGCTCCAAGGCAGGGGGCAGGGGAGACCCAGTACTTC. The chain uses TRBV20-1 and TRBJ2-5; the match to TRBD1 covers 8 bases. Trimming took 5 bases from V and 5 from J; bases not matched to a gene: 10. From germline, CDR1 is DFQATT and CDR2 SNEGSKA (reference sequence). This CDR3 has 14 amino acids.

This clonotype was observed many times. The chain combines TRBV7-6 with TRBJ2-7, with 11 bases matching TRBD2. The ends lost 2 bases at V and 6 bases at J; junction bases unmatched: 9. This CDR3 has 16 residues. Germline values: CDR1 SGHVS, CDR2 FNYEAQ. This chain's CDR3 is CASSLLAGGSSAEQYF. CDR3 in DNA: TGTGCCAGCAGCTTACTAGCGGGAGGATCCTCCGCCGAGCAGTACTTC.

The chain joins TRBV12-3 or TRBV12-4 to TRBJ2-3, with TRBD2 matching 9 bases. With V trimmed by 1 base and J by 4 bases, 6 bases remained unmatched. The length of the CDR3 is 16 residues. CDR3 DNA: TGTGCCAGCAGTTTAGTTAGCGGGAGATACTCAGATACGCAGTATTTT. Translated, it gives CASSLVSGRYSDTQYF.

The chain links TRBV20-1 to TRBJ2-7; 10 bases are a match to TRBD1. The CDR3 runs 15 residues. Germline CDR1 reads DFQATT; CDR2 reads SNEGSKA (reference sequence). V was pared by 3 bases and J by 5 bases, with 10 bases of the junction left unmatched. DNA of the CDR3: TGCAGTGCTAGTCTCCTGACAGGGGGCTGGGACGAGCAGTACTTC. Translating it yields CSASLLTGGWDEQYF.

In its sample, this clonotype was seen many times. This chain links TRBV28 with TRBJ2-3, with 8 bases aligning to TRBD2. The CDR3 length is 17 residues. Germline V lookup: CDR1 MDHEN, CDR2 SYDVKM. The junction had 11 bases not matched to a gene; V was cut back by 5 bases and J by 1 base. The CDR3 protein is CASSHANRGGGTDTQYF. The CDR3 DNA is TGTGCCAGCAGTCACGCTAATCGGGGGGGAGGCACAGATACGCAGTATTTT.

The CDR3 DNA follows: TGTGCCAGCAGCGTGGGACTAGCGGGAGCGAGGACCTACGAGCAGTACTTC. Translating it yields CASSVGLAGARTYEQYF. The rearrangement uses TRBV5-4 and TRBJ2-7; 14 nucleotides match TRBD2. Germline CDR1 reads SGHNT; CDR2 reads YYREEE (reference sequence). The V and J ends lost 4 bases and 2 bases, in that order; junction bases with no gene match: 8. The CDR3 spans 17 residues.

V is TRBV6-5 and J is TRBJ2-2; D is uncertain. Trimming stripped 7 bases from V and 5 bases from J, with 8 bases between. Germline V gene sequence: CDR1 MNHEY, CDR2 SVGAGI. The CDR3 consists of 12 residues. In DNA, the CDR3 is TGTGCCAGCAAAAAGACAACCGGGGAGCTGTTTTTT. Translation: CASKKTTGELFF.

The rearrangement links TRBV4-3 to TRBJ1-5; no reliable D call. The germline V gene encodes CDR1 LGHNA and CDR2 YSLEER. Trimming took off 0 bases at V and 2 bases at J, with 11 bases between the two ends. The CDR3 loop spans 16 amino acids. The CDR3 nucleotides are TGCGCCAGCAGCCAAGAACCCCGACAAGGCAATCAGCCCCAGCATTTT. As protein: CASSQEPRQGNQPQHF.

The table lists this clonotype with a few counts. This rearrangement joins TRBV4-3 to TRBJ2-5; D unresolved. This CDR3 is built from 16 residues. Germline V gene sequence: CDR1 LGHNA, CDR2 YSLEER. V lost 3 bases to trimming and J lost 4 bases, with 18 bases between them. The CDR3 nucleotides read TGCGCCAGCAGCCATGGCAACCACATGCCAGGAGAGACCCAGTACTTC. Protein product: CASSHGNHMPGETQYF.

CDR3 nucleotides: TGTGCCAGCGCCTTGGGTGCCTACGAGCAGTACTTC. It translates to CASALGAYEQYF. This chain links TRBV28 with TRBJ2-7; D is ambiguous. V dropped 8 bases and J dropped 2 bases, with 10 bases sitting between them. This CDR3 region has 12 residues. The germline V gene encodes CDR1 MDHEN and CDR2 SYDVKM.

J is TRBJ2-5 and V is TRBV24-1, with TRBD1 matching 8 bases. J lost 4 bases, V lost 3 bases, and 6 bases had no gene match. CDR1 and CDR2 from the germline V gene are KGHDR and SFDVKD. The CDR3 is 15 amino acids. The CDR3 region has the DNA TGTGCCACCAGTGATGTCGACAGGGGTGGAGAGACCCAGTACTTC. This sequence encodes CATSDVDRGGETQYF.

This chain uses TRBV7-8 with TRBJ2-3, with D perhaps given as TRBD1 or TRBD2 (6 bases each). CDR1 and CDR2 from the germline V gene are SGHVS and FQNEAQ. Between the trimmed V and J ends, which lost 3 bases and 0 bases, there was a span of 19 bases. The CDR3 consists of 18 residues. The CDR3 loop reads CASSFISTGGSSTDTQYF. The CDR3 nucleotides read TGTGCCAGCAGCTTTATCAGCACCGGGGGCTCTAGCACAGATACGCAGTATTTT. Full variable domain (outside the CDR3, taken from reference TRBV7-8 and TRBJ2-3): GAGVSQSPRYKVAKRGQDVALRCDPISGHVSLFWYQQALGQGPEFLTYFQNEAQLDKSGLPSDRFFAERPEGSVSTLKIQRTQQEDSAVYLCASSFISTGGSSTDTQYFGPGTRLTVL.

In its sample, this clonotype was seen a few times. The chain links TRBV6-4 to TRBJ1-6; 7 nucleotides align to TRBD1. J gave up 6 bases and V 6 bases, and 5 bases lay outside the gene matches. There are 14 residues in the CDR3. The germline gives CDR1 MRHNA, CDR2 SNTAGT. DNA for the CDR3: TGTGCCAGCAGCGAACAGGGGAGTAATTCACCCCTCCACTTT. It translates to CASSEQGSNSPLHF.

The V call is TRBV10-3, the J call TRBJ1-1; 8 nucleotides align to TRBD1. Germline trimming cut 3 bases from V and 5 bases from J; bases unmatched to any gene: 5. This CDR3 is built from 14 residues. The V gene's germline CDR1 is ENHRY and CDR2 SYGVKD. The CDR3 protein is CAISETGGPTEAFF. In DNA form, the CDR3 reads TGTGCCATCAGTGAAACAGGGGGTCCGACTGAAGCTTTCTTT.

This clonotype was picked up a small number of times. The chain uses TRBV5-6 and TRBJ2-3; TRBD2 matches at 14 bases. Trimming at V came to 6 bases and at J to 14 bases, leaving 20 bases not matched to a gene. The CDR3 extends over 17 amino acids. Germline V lookup: CDR1 SGHDT, CDR2 YYEEEE. This chain's CDR3 is CASTPPGLAGGSGGRYF. CDR3 in DNA: TGTGCCAGCACCCCGCCCGGACTAGCGGGGGGATCAGGGGGGCGGTATTTT.